This T cell receptor beta chain was identified in a study of shared clonotypes between healthy human individuals. The CDR3 spans 12 residues. The germline V gene has CDR1 ENHRY and CDR2 SYGVKD. The germline V and J ends were trimmed by 2 bases and 5 bases, with 6 bases remaining between them. It was at deep level that the assay was run. The method was immunoSEQ multiplex PCR; TCRdb's version includes in-frame clones alone and lacks a portion of them. The sample lists about 1.5 million clones, around 98% occurring once. Study-wide findings and caveats: Clonotype sharing across several donors was observed for around 5% of naive CD4 clonotypes.

Note on this clone: Its target is unknown. Other nucleotide sequences in the sample specify the same CDR3.

The specimen sequenced was naive CD4+ T cells sorted from blood. Subset here: CD45RA+ positively selected. The origin of this receptor is a man aged 25 to 40 in good health. The chain recombines TRBV10-3 with TRBJ1-2, with D perhaps matching TRBD1 (5 bases). CDR3 coding DNA: TGTGCCATCAGTGAGACAGGATATGGCTACACCTTC. This translates into CAISETGYGYTF.